Here is one TCR beta chain with its context. This record comes from a study of shared clonotypes between healthy human individuals. V was pared by 0 bases and J by 8 bases, with 12 bases between. There are 14 residues in the CDR3. Looked up from germline, CDR1 is SGHKS and CDR2 is YYEKEE (reference sequence). Profiling relied on immunoSEQ multiplex PCR, and the TCRdb table lists in-frame clones only, not all of them. In the table there are a few million clones, under 95% of which are singletons. This clonotype was sampled from a young man in good health. Some clones in this sample may be carry-over from other donors' samples. The V and J genes are TRBV5-5 and TRBJ1-5; no clear D. Sample: naive CD4+ T cells from PBMCs. The subset here: CD45RA+ positively selected. The chain's CDR3 is CASSLVGNTKPQHF. The CDR3 coding sequence is TGTGCCAGCAGCTTGGTTGGCAATACTAAGCCCCAGCATTTT.